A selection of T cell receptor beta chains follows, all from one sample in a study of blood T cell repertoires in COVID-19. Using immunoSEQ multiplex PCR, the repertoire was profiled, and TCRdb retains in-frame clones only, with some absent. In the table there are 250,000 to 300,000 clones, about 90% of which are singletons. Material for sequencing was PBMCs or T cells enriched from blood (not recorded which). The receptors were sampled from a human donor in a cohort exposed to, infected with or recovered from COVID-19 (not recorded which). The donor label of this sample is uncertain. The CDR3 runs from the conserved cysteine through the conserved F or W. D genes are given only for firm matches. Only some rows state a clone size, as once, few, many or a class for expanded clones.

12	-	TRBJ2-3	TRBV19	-	TGTGCCAGTAGTAAGCGCACAGATACGCAGTATTTT	CASSKRTDTQYF
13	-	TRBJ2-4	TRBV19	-	TGTGCCACCTACTCACTAGCCAAAAACATTCAGTACTTC	CATYSLAKNIQYF
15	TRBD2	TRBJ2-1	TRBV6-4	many	TGTGCCAGCAGTGGAACTCTAGCGGGGGCCGAAGAGCAGTTCTTC	CASSGTLAGAEEQFF
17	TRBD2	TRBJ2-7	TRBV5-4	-	TGTGCCAGCAGCTCCGGGACTAGCTCTGTAAAGCTCTACGAGCAGTACTTC	CASSSGTSSVKLYEQYF
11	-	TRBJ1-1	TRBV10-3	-	TGTGCCATCAAAGGGGGTTCTGAAGCTTTCTTT	CAIKGGSEAFF
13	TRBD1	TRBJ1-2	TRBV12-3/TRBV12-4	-	TGTGCCAGCACCGACAGGGGGGGGTCAGACTACACCTTC	CASTDRGGSDYTF
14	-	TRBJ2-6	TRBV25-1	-	TGTGCCAGCAGTGTCAATGCTGGGGCCAACGTCCTGACTTTC	CASSVNAGANVLTF
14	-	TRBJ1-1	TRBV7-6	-	TGTGCCAGCAGCTATTTGGGGCACTACACTGAAGCTTTCTTT	CASSYLGHYTEAFF
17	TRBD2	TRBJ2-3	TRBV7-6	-	TGTGCCAGCAGCTTAGAAGGGTTAGCGGGCCTATCAGATACGCAGTATTTT	CASSLEGLAGLSDTQYF
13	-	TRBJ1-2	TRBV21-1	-	TGTGCCAGCAGCAAAGTAGCGGGCTATGGCTACACCTTC	CASSKVAGYGYTF
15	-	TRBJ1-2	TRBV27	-	TGTGCCAGCAGTCCTAAGATAGGCGGGGGCGGTGGCTACACCTTC	CASSPKIGGGGGYTF
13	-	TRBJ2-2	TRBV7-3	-	TGTGCCAGCAGTGGAGGGGCCACCGGGGAGCTGTTTTTT	CASSGGATGELFF
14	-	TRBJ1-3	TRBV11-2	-	TGTGCCAGCAGCTTCAGGGAGGACGGAAACACCATATATTTT	CASSFREDGNTIYF
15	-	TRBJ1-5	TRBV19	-	TGTGCCAGTAGTGATCAGGGAGGAGGCAATCAGCCCCAGCATTTT	CASSDQGGGNQPQHF
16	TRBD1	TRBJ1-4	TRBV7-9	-	TGTGCCAGCAGTTCCGGTGAGGACAGGGAAAATGAAAAACTGTTTTTT	CASSSGEDRENEKLFF
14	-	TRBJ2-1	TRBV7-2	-	TGTGCCAGCAGCTTAATGGAGGGATGGGATGAGCAGTTCTTC	CASSLMEGWDEQFF
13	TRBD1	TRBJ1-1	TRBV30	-	TGTGCCGGGAACCCCTCCGGACAGGGGACAGCTTTCTTT	CAGNPSGQGTAFF
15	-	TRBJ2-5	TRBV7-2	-	TGTGCCAGCAGCTTAGCCTGGGGCGAACAAGAGACCCAGTACTTC	CASSLAWGEQETQYF
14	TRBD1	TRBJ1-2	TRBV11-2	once	TGTGCCAGCAGCAAAATTGGGACAGACTATGGCTACACCTTC	CASSKIGTDYGYTF
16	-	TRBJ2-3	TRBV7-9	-	TGTGCCAGCAGAAGCCCCCCCCGCGGGGTAGGGGATACGCAGTATTTT	CASRSPPRGVGDTQYF
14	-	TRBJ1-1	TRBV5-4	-	TGTGCCAGCAGCTTAGGTCAAGGGGAAGTGGGAGCTTTCTTT	CASSLGQGEVGAFF
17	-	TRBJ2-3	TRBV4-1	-	TGCGCCAGCAGCCCCGCGGCGGAGTGGGGCCGCACAGATACGCAGTATTTT	CASSPAAEWGRTDTQYF
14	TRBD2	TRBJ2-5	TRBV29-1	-	TGCAGCGTCAAGGGACTAGCGGGGGAAGAGACCCAGTACTTC	CSVKGLAGEETQYF
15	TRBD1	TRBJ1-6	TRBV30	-	TGTGCCTGGGATCCCGGGACAGGGTTTAATTCACCCCTCCACTTT	CAWDPGTGFNSPLHF
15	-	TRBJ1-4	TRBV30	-	TGTGCCTGGAGTGTAGGTACAGGTCTTGTTGAAAAACTGTTTTTT	CAWSVGTGLVEKLFF
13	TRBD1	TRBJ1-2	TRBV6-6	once	TGTGCCAGCACCCGGACAGGGAACTATGGCTACACCTTC	CASTRTGNYGYTF
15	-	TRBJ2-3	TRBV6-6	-	TGTGCCAGCAGTTACGTACAGGGTAGCACAGATACGCAGTATTTT	CASSYVQGSTDTQYF
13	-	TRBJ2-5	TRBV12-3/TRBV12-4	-	TGTGCCAGCACCGAGGGACTCCAAGAGACCCAGTACTTC	CASTEGLQETQYF
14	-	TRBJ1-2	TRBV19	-	TGTGCCAGTAGCCCAGCGGGAGGAGACTATGGCTACACCTTC	CASSPAGGDYGYTF
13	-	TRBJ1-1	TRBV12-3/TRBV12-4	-	TGTGCCAGCAGCATCACTAGGAACACTGAAGCTTTCTTT	CASSITRNTEAFF
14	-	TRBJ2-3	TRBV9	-	TGTGCCAGCACCCCCACGGGGGAAGCAGATACGCAGTATTTT	CASTPTGEADTQYF
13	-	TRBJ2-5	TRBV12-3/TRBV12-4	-	TGTGCCAGCAGCTCCCACGGTCAAGAGACCCAGTACTTC	CASSSHGQETQYF
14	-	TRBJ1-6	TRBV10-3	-	TGTGCCATCAGGGGGGACAAGCAGAATTCACCCCTCCACTTT	CAIRGDKQNSPLHF
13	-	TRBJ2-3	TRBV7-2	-	TGTGCCAGCAGCCGCCAGGTGACAGATACGCAGTATTTT	CASSRQVTDTQYF
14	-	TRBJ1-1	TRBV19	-	TGTGCCAGTACGTTGCGGCCCTTGAACACTGAAGCTTTCTTT	CASTLRPLNTEAFF